The 9 T cell receptor beta chains presented below share a single source sample, sequenced in a study of CD8 T cells in Susac syndrome. Random hexamers were used to reverse transcribe the RNA input (about 0.5 to 1 ug). Each CDR3 protein gets one entry after TCRdb re-called the immunoSEQ multiplex PCR reads with MiXCR. The sample lists under 150,000 distinct CDR3 sequences, around 94% seen once, with around 0.13% in the top ten. The sequenced material came from CD4+ T cells from PBMCs. The source is a human donor with multiple sclerosis.

Written as DNA, the CDR3 is TGTGCCAGCAGTGGCCGGACTAGCGGGAGCCCCCTCGAGCAGTACTTC. Protein sequence: CASSGRTSGSPLEQYF. This chain links TRBV6-2 or TRBV6-3 with TRBJ2-7; 13 nucleotides agree with TRBD2. CDR3 length equals 16 residues. The germline CDR1 and CDR2 sequences are MNHEY and SVGEGT. The V and J ends lost 5 bases and 6 bases, in that order; junction bases with no gene match: 10.

The CDR3 here is CASSHSPDGTRGNTIYF. The CDR3 nucleotides read TGTGCCAGCAGCCATTCACCCGACGGGACAAGAGGAAACACCATATATTTT. The chain couples TRBV6-2 or TRBV6-3 to TRBJ1-3; TRBD1 might be the D (6 bases). Trimming shortened V by 6 bases and J by 4 bases, and 22 bases separated the two germline ends. The CDR3 runs 17 residues. Germline V gene sequence: CDR1 MNHEY, CDR2 SVGEGT.

The V and J genes are TRBV11-2 and TRBJ2-7; D is possibly TRBD1 (6 bases). Germline V gene sequence: CDR1 SGHAT, CDR2 FQNNGV. The germline V and J ends were trimmed by 5 bases and 2 bases, with 10 bases remaining between them. The CDR3 is 13 residues long. DNA of the CDR3: TGTGCCAGCAGCACCCGGACAGCCTACGAGCAGTACTTC. It yields the protein CASSTRTAYEQYF.

The chain links TRBV29-1 to TRBJ1-1; 10 nucleotides line up with TRBD1. After removal of 5 bases from V and 4 bases from J, the junction contained 10 bases not matched to a gene. The V gene's germline CDR1 is SQVTM and CDR2 ANQGSEA. CDR3 length: 15 residues. The CDR3 DNA is TGCAGCGTTCCCGGGACAGGGGAATTGGGCACTGAAGCTTTCTTT. Amino acid sequence: CSVPGTGELGTEAFF. Complete variable domain (other parts from reference TRBV29-1 and TRBJ1-1): SAVISQKPSRDICQRGTSLTIQCQVDSQVTMMFWYRQQPGQSLTLIATANQGSEATYESGFVIDKFPISRPNLTFSTLTVSNMSPEDSSIYLCSVPGTGELGTEAFFGQGTRLTVV.

The J gene is TRBJ2-5, the V gene TRBV27; 13 positions match TRBD2. V lost 10 bases and J lost 5; bases outside the gene matches: 13. Germline V gives CDR1 MNHEY, CDR2 SMNVEV (reference sequence). CDR3 size: 16 residues. For the CDR3, the DNA is TGTGCCACTCTTTTGAGACTAGCGGGAGGAATGGAGACCCAGTACTTC. The encoded protein is CATLLRLAGGMETQYF.

The chain has TRBV15 and TRBJ2-5, with 12 bases identical to TRBD2. J gave up 5 bases and V 2 bases, and 15 bases lay outside the gene matches. Germline V gives CDR1 LNHNV, CDR2 YYDKDF (reference sequence). The CDR3 contains 19 residues. This CDR3 is CATSRHPTSGGLSLETQYF. DNA for the CDR3: TGTGCCACCAGCAGACACCCGACTAGCGGGGGTTTGAGTTTGGAGACCCAGTACTTC.

This clonotype was seen once. The V and J genes are TRBV3-1 and TRBJ1-3; D remains unclear. V was pared by 4 bases and J by 7 bases, with 11 bases between. This CDR3 has 13 amino acids. Germline CDR1 is LGHDT and CDR2 is YNNKEL (reference sequence). The chain's CDR3 is CASSRQAVNTIYF. The CDR3 DNA is TGTGCCAGCAGCCGCCAGGCAGTCAACACCATATATTTT.

This chain uses TRBV7-9 with TRBJ2-5, with TRBD1 identical over 8 bases. Germline V gene lookup returns CDR1 SEHNR and CDR2 FQNEAQ (reference sequence). Germline trimming cut 3 bases from V and 8 bases from J; bases unmatched to any gene: 8. The CDR3 contains 14 residues. This CDR3 is CASSLTGALDTQYF. CDR3 nucleotide sequence: TGTGCCAGCAGCTTGACAGGGGCACTAGATACCCAGTACTTC.

This clonotype was seen only once. The CDR3 protein is CASKEIKYQETQYF. The DNA for the CDR3 is TGTGCCAGCAAGGAGATCAAGTACCAAGAGACCCAGTACTTC. The chain has TRBV2 and TRBJ2-5; no clear D. V lost 7 bases and J lost 0, with 12 bases in between. The CDR3 sequence is 14 residues long. Germline V CDR1 and CDR2: SNHLY, FYNNEI.